This entry lists 25 T cell receptor beta chains sequenced from one sample in a study of blood T cell repertoires in COVID-19. Generated by immunoSEQ multiplex PCR, the TCRdb table keeps only in-frame clones and is missing some. The profile covers about 390,000 clones, with around 87% appearing a single time and 2.3% taken by the ten largest. The material sequenced was peripheral blood. These TCRs come from a woman aged 55-75 years with COVID-19, enrolled during active disease.

This chain connects TRBV7-9 to TRBJ2-7; perhaps TRBD1 as D (6 bases). This CDR3 region has 16 residues. In germline, CDR1 is SEHNR, CDR2 FQNEAQ (reference sequence). Trimming took off 2 bases at V and 0 bases at J, with 14 bases between the two ends. The CDR3 loop is CASSLTGSTRSYEQYF. CDR3 in DNA: TGTGCCAGCAGCTTAACAGGGTCTACCCGCTCCTACGAGCAGTACTTC. The entire variable domain, with the rest obtained from reference TRBV7-9 and TRBJ2-7, is as follows: DTGVSQNPRHKITKRGQNVTFRCDPISEHNRLYWYRQTLGQGPEFLTYFQNEAQLEKSRLLSDRFSAERPKGSFSTLEIQRTEQGDSAMYLCASSLTGSTRSYEQYFGPGTRLTVT.

The V gene is TRBV14, the J gene TRBJ2-3; 8 bases fit TRBD1. The CDR3 extends over 15 amino acids. Germline loops: CDR1 SGHDN, CDR2 FVKESK. The V segment lost 4 bases and the J segment 4 bases; nucleotides outside the gene matches: 7. This CDR3 is CASSRQGISPDTQYF. In nucleotides, the CDR3 is TGTGCCAGCAGCCGACAGGGGATTTCCCCAGATACGCAGTATTTT. The full variable domain, rest sourced from reference TRBV14 and TRBJ2-3, is EAGVTQFPSHSVIEKGQTVTLRCDPISGHDNLYWYRRVMGKEIKFLLHFVKESKQDESGMPNNRFLAERTGGTYSTLKVQPAELEDSGVYFCASSRQGISPDTQYFGPGTRLTVL.

The chain uses TRBV12-5 and TRBJ1-2, with 9 nucleotides matching TRBD1. There are 17 residues in the CDR3. The V gene's germline CDR1 is LGHNT and CDR2 FRNRAP. V shed 10 bases and J 6 bases; nucleotides not matched to a gene: 21. In nucleotides, the CDR3 is TGTGCTAAAGTGCGTCCGGGACAGGGATATGAAGGACATGGCTACACCTTC. It yields the protein CAKVRPGQGYEGHGYTF.

A few counts support this clone. The chain uses TRBV5-4 and TRBJ2-3; tentative D call: TRBD2 (6 bases). Trimming took 4 bases from V and 5 from J, leaving 11 bases between them. The CDR3 consists of 13 residues. Germline values: CDR1 SGHNT, CDR2 YYREEE (reference sequence). The CDR3 spells CASSREIGDTQYF. CDR3 nucleotide sequence: TGTGCCAGCAGCCGGGAGATCGGAGATACGCAGTATTTT.

This sequence joins TRBV12-3 or TRBV12-4 and TRBJ1-1; TRBD1 matches 10 bases. With V trimmed by 5 bases and J by 5 bases, 2 bases remained unmatched. The length of the CDR3 is 13 residues. CDR3 in amino acids: CASSVGQGTEAFF. The CDR3 DNA follows: TGTGCCAGCAGTGTGGGACAGGGGACTGAAGCTTTCTTT.

The gene calls are TRBV5-1 and TRBJ2-5; 10 bases are shared with TRBD2. V dropped 4 bases and J dropped 2; count of bases not matched to a gene: 17. Germline V CDR1 and CDR2: SGHRS, YFSETQ. The CDR3 is 19 residues long. In nucleotides, the CDR3 is TGCGCCAGCAGCCCTAAGGGAGCGGGGGGGCTCTCGAGACAAGAGACCCAGTACTTC. It is translated as CASSPKGAGGLSRQETQYF. Using reference TRBV5-1 and TRBJ2-5 for the parts outside the CDR3, the full variable domain is KAGVTQTPRYLIKTRGQQVTLSCSPISGHRSVSWYQQTPGQGLQFLFEYFSETQRNKGNFPGRFSGRQFSNSRSEMNVSTLELGDSALYLCASSPKGAGGLSRQETQYFGPGTRLLVL.

This clone was seen just once. The chain is built from TRBV27 and TRBJ1-1, with D maybe TRBD1 (5 bases). The V and J ends lost 5 bases and 3 bases respectively, with 13 bases between them. This CDR3 is 14 amino acids long. Germline assignment: CDR1 MNHEY and CDR2 SMNVEV (reference sequence). The CDR3 region has the DNA TGTGCCAGCAGTATCGGGGGGTTGGACACTGAAGCTTTCTTT. It encodes CASSIGGLDTEAFF.

The chain employs TRBV24-1 and TRBJ1-1; D might be TRBD1 (5 bases). This CDR3 is built from 16 residues. Germline V gene sequence: CDR1 KGHDR, CDR2 SFDVKD. The V end was cut by 4 bases, the J end by 0 bases, with 14 bases between. The DNA of the CDR3 is TGTGCCACCAGTGACTTAGTAGACAGCCTGAACACTGAAGCTTTCTTT. As protein: CATSDLVDSLNTEAFF.

This chain connects TRBV10-1 to TRBJ1-5; D is undetermined. Germline V lookup: CDR1 WNHNN, CDR2 SYGVQD (reference sequence). Trimming removed 6 bases from V and 10 bases from J, with 19 bases in between. The CDR3 length is 14 residues. CDR3 DNA: TGCGCCAGCAGGCAAACAGAAGATCAAGTTCCCCAGCATTTT. Residues: CASRQTEDQVPQHF.

The chain is built from TRBV5-4 and TRBJ1-2; 12 bases map to TRBD1. V lost 0 bases and J lost 7; bases outside the gene matches: 4. Germline-derived CDR1 and CDR2 are SGHNT and YYREEE (reference sequence). The CDR3 has 15 amino acids. The CDR3 here is CASSLAGTGGGGYTF. The CDR3 DNA reads TGTGCCAGCAGCTTGGCCGGGACAGGGGGCGGTGGCTACACCTTC.

The chain couples TRBV18 to TRBJ2-7; no clear D gene. The CDR3 has 15 residues. The germline gives CDR1 KGHSH, CDR2 LQKENI. V lost 3 bases, J lost 3 bases, and 15 bases lay in between. Written as DNA, the CDR3 is TGTGCCAGCTCACCGGCGGCAGTTACTTTCTACGAGCAGTACTTC. Amino acid sequence: CASSPAAVTFYEQYF.

The gene calls are TRBV18 and TRBJ2-7; D remains unclear. CDR1 KGHSH and CDR2 LQKENI come from the germline V gene. Trimming stripped 2 bases from V and 3 bases from J, with 5 bases between. This CDR3 region has 12 residues. CDR3 sequence (DNA): TGTGCCAGCTCACCAGGCAGCTACGAGCAGTACTTC. Its translation is CASSPGSYEQYF. Together with reference TRBV18 and TRBJ2-7, the CDR3 gives the full variable domain: NAGVMQNPRHLVRRRGQEARLRCSPMKGHSHVYWYRQLPEEGLKFMVYLQKENIIDESGMPKERFSAEFPKEGPSILRIQQVVRGDSAAYFCASSPGSYEQYFGPGTRLTVT.

This clone was seen only once. The chain couples TRBV5-1 to TRBJ1-1; D perhaps matches TRBD1 (6 bases). Per germline, CDR1 SGHRS and CDR2 YFSETQ. This CDR3 has 15 amino acids. V was trimmed by 4 bases and J by 2 bases, leaving 15 bases between them. CDR3 bases: TGCGCCAGCAGCCCCAACTCGGGACAAAACACTGAAGCTTTCTTT. Protein sequence: CASSPNSGQNTEAFF.

The CDR3 loop is CASSLGQVISYEQYF. The DNA of the CDR3 is TGTGCCAGCAGCTTAGGGCAGGTCATCTCCTACGAGCAGTACTTC. The V gene is TRBV7-9, the J gene TRBJ2-7; D is undetermined. The germline V gene encodes CDR1 SEHNR and CDR2 FQNEAQ (reference sequence). The CDR3 covers 15 residues. The germline V and J ends were trimmed by 1 base and 0 bases, with 10 bases remaining between them. Supplemented by reference TRBV7-9 and TRBJ2-7, the full variable domain reads DTGVSQNPRHKITKRGQNVTFRCDPISEHNRLYWYRQTLGQGPEFLTYFQNEAQLEKSRLLSDRFSAERPKGSFSTLEIQRTEQGDSAMYLCASSLGQVISYEQYFGPGTRLTVT.

This clone was picked up a small number of times. J is TRBJ2-7 and V is TRBV5-5; unclear D gene. The ends were cut back, 2 bases at V and 2 bases at J, with 17 bases in the middle. The CDR3 loop spans 16 amino acids. Germline V gene sequence: CDR1 SGHKS, CDR2 YYEKEE (reference sequence). CDR3 sequence reads: CASSFNLQIDTYEQYF. The CDR3 nucleotides read TGTGCCAGCAGCTTTAATTTACAGATCGATACCTACGAGCAGTACTTC.

The genes are TRBV5-1 and TRBJ2-3; no reliable D call. The CDR3 spans 13 residues. The germline V and J ends were trimmed by 7 bases and 0 bases, with 9 bases remaining between them. Germline-derived CDR1 and CDR2 are SGHRS and YFSETQ. The CDR3 DNA sequence: TGCGCCAGCCGCTCCCCTAGCACAGATACGCAGTATTTT. Translation gives CASRSPSTDTQYF.

The V and J genes are TRBV2 and TRBJ2-1, with 9 bases lining up with TRBD2. The CDR3 loop spans 14 amino acids. The V and J ends lost 10 bases and 6 bases, in that order; junction bases with no gene match: 10. CDR1 is SNHLY and CDR2 is FYNNEI in the germline V gene. CDR3: CATKTSGLGNEQFF. In DNA form, the CDR3 reads TGTGCCACTAAGACTAGCGGTCTAGGCAATGAGCAGTTCTTC.

The chain joins TRBV25-1 to TRBJ1-4; D gene unclear. The germline V gene encodes CDR1 MGHDK and CDR2 SYGVNS. CDR3 length equals 14 residues. Trimming took off 3 bases at V and 8 bases at J, with 13 bases between the two ends. CDR3: CASSDSGIGEKLFF. The CDR3 region has the DNA TGTGCCAGCAGTGACTCGGGGATCGGGGAAAAACTGTTTTTT.

V is TRBV9 and J is TRBJ2-7; D uncertain. In germline, CDR1 is SGDLS, CDR2 YYNGEE. Between the trimmed V and J ends, which lost 0 bases and 0 bases, there was a span of 7 bases. This CDR3 contains 14 residues. CDR3 region: CASSVEQSSYEQYF. The DNA for the CDR3 is TGTGCCAGCAGCGTAGAACAGAGCTCCTACGAGCAGTACTTC.

The V and J genes are TRBV7-2 and TRBJ1-2, with 9 bases lining up with TRBD1. The CDR3 spans 17 residues. The germline V gene has CDR1 SGHTA and CDR2 FQGNSA. V trimming: 3 bases; J trimming: 4 bases; junction bases outside the gene matches: 12. The CDR3 loop reads CASSFRPGQGVGYGYTF. CDR3 nucleotide sequence: TGTGCCAGCAGCTTTAGACCGGGACAGGGAGTGGGCTATGGCTACACCTTC.

The gene calls are TRBV6-5 and TRBJ2-3, with no clear D. The germline CDR1 and CDR2 sequences are MNHEY and SVGAGI. V lost 0 bases to trimming and J lost 3 bases, with 13 bases between them. The CDR3 is 16 residues long. CDR3 amino acids: CASSYSTGARTDTQYF. The CDR3 DNA reads TGTGCCAGCAGTTACTCGACGGGTGCCCGAACAGATACGCAGTATTTT.

In this sample, this clone turned up once. This chain uses TRBV5-1 with TRBJ1-1, with 7 bases that match TRBD1. Unmatched junction bases numbered 6, after V lost 4 bases and J lost 6 bases. The CDR3 is made up of 13 amino acids. CDR1 SGHRS and CDR2 YFSETQ come from the germline V gene. In nucleotides, the CDR3 is TGCGCCAGCAGCAGAGACAGGGCTTCTGAAGCTTTCTTT. It codes for CASSRDRASEAFF. The full variable domain, its missing parts supplied by reference TRBV5-1 and TRBJ1-1, is KAGVTQTPRYLIKTRGQQVTLSCSPISGHRSVSWYQQTPGQGLQFLFEYFSETQRNKGNFPGRFSGRQFSNSRSEMNVSTLELGDSALYLCASSRDRASEAFFGQGTRLTVV.

V usage is TRBV2 and J usage is TRBJ1-5, with 9 bases matching TRBD1. V lost 6 bases, J lost 9 bases, and 9 bases stayed unmatched. The CDR3 totals 14 residues. Germline V lookup: CDR1 SNHLY, CDR2 FYNNEI. The CDR3 sequence: CASRTGTGLRPQHF. The CDR3 DNA is TGTGCCAGCAGGACCGGGACAGGGCTGCGGCCCCAGCATTTT.

The gene calls are TRBV27 and TRBJ1-2, with 8 bases matching TRBD1. CDR1 and CDR2 (germline): MNHEY, SMNVEV (reference sequence). V lost 3 bases and J lost 4; bases outside the gene matches: 1. The CDR3 sequence is 13 residues long. The CDR3 DNA reads as TGTGCCAGCAGTTTCGACAGGGGCTATGGCTACACCTTC. Its translation is CASSFDRGYGYTF.

V is TRBV29-1 and J is TRBJ1-2, with 7 bases aligning to TRBD1. The germline CDR1 and CDR2 sequences are SQVTM and ANQGSEA. The CDR3 runs to 12 residues. The V and J ends lost 2 bases and 5 bases, in that order; junction bases with no gene match: 2. The CDR3 region is CSVERDRYGYTF. The CDR3 DNA sequence: TGCAGCGTTGAACGGGACAGATATGGCTACACCTTC.